Ten or more counts support the clone carrying this T cell receptor beta chain. The source of the sample is a study of T cell repertoires in cytomegalovirus infection. As for the study in general: In public TCR beta signatures, there were indications of both CMV infection and matching HLA type.

One entry per CDR3 protein, called by TCRdb with MiXCR from the reads. The sample has 560,000 or so distinct CDR3 sequences, about 15% seen once; the top ten hold around 25%. Deletions cut 5 bases from V and 5 bases from J, with 12 bases between. The CDR3 consists of 13 residues. Germline values: CDR1 MNHNY, CDR2 SVGAGI (reference sequence). This chain connects TRBV6-6 to TRBJ1-1, with D possibly matching TRBD1 (6 bases). The receptor was isolated from a human donor in good health (CMV status not recorded). Some clones in this sample may be carry-over from other donors' samples. Sequenced sample: CD8+ T cells from PBMCs. The CDR3 is CASSGRGRTEAFF. As DNA, the CDR3 is TGTGCCAGCAGTGGAAGGGGGAGAACTGAAGCTTTCTTT.